This T cell receptor beta chain was sequenced in a study of blood T cells in healthy people across ages. Total RNA extracted from each sample amounted to at least 6 micrograms. CDR1 and CDR2 from the germline V gene are SGHVS and FNYEAQ. V gave up 1 base and J gave up 5 bases, with 17 bases separating them. CDR3 length: 16 amino acids. The second PCR ran about 6 to 11 cycles with a sample-barcoded 5' primer and J-beta primers. TCRdb itself ran the 5' RACE reads through MiXCR, one entry per CDR3 protein. The data contain hundreds of thousands of distinct CDR3 sequences, under 40% of them singletons. Specimen: blood. This sequence was found in a man aged 18 to 30 in good health. The chain carries TRBV7-6 and TRBJ2-5; maybe TRBD2 (6 bases). The CDR3 DNA is TGTGCCAGCAGCTTAGGTAGCTCCCGAGGAGGGGAGACCCAGTACTTC. This sequence encodes CASSLGSSRGGETQYF.